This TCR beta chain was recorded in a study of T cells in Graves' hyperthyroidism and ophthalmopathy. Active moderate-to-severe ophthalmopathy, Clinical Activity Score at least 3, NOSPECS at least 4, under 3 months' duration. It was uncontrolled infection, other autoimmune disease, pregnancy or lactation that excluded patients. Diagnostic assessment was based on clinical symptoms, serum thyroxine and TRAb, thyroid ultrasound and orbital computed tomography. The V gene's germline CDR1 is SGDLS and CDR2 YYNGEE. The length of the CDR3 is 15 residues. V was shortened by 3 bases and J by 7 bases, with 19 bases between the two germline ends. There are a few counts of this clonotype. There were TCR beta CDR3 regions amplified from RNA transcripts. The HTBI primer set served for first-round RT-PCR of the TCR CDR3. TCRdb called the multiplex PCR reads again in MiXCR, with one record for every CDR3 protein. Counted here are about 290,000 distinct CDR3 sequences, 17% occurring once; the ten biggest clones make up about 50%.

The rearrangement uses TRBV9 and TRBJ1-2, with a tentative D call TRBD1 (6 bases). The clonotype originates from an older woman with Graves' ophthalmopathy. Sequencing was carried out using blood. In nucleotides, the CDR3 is TGTGCCAGCAGCGACTGGGAGCCAGGGGACGGTGGCTACACCTTC. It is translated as CASSDWEPGDGGYTF.